Below, 30 T cell receptor beta chains from the same sample are listed, as sequenced in a study of human T cells and chemical hapten exposure. Time point defined: patch test 3, about 24 weeks after DPC sensitization. Treatment defined: therapeutic diphenylcyclopropenone sensitization with weekly scalp DPC. TCRdb re-called the RACE reads through MiXCR, storing one row per CDR3 protein. The table lists about 84,000 distinct CDR3 sequences, approximately 10% of them singletons. Sequencing used whole blood, obtained in connection with sensitization to the hapten diphenylcyclopropenone (DPC). The receptor source for this set is a woman between 50 and 59 years old with alopecia areata. Some clones in this sample may be carry-over from other donors' samples.

The sample holds many counts of this clonotype. The CDR3 DNA reads TGTGCCAGCAGTCTACAGGACGAGCAGTACTTC. It translates to CASSLQDEQYF. The V and J genes are TRBV25-1 and TRBJ2-7; a possible D gene is TRBD1 (5 bases). V shed 5 bases and J shed 5 bases, with 7 bases lying between them. The CDR3 extends over 11 amino acids. CDR1 and CDR2 (germline): MGHDK, SYGVNS.

The chain has TRBV3-1 and TRBJ2-2; TRBD2 matches at 8 bases. The V gene's germline CDR1 is LGHDT and CDR2 YNNKEL (reference sequence). Germline trimming cut 4 bases from V and 0 bases from J; bases unmatched to any gene: 4. CDR3 length: 16 amino acids. CDR3 loop: CASSRTSGTNTGELFF. CDR3 nucleotides: TGTGCCAGCAGCCGCACTAGCGGTACGAACACCGGGGAGCTGTTTTTT.

V is TRBV29-1 and J is TRBJ1-5; D is ambiguous. Trimming removed 4 bases from V and 4 bases from J, with 8 bases in between. The CDR3 totals 12 residues. Germline V gene lookup returns CDR1 SQVTM and CDR2 ANQGSEA. This chain's CDR3 is CSVGEGNQPQHF. The DNA for the CDR3 is TGCAGCGTTGGGGAAGGGAATCAGCCCCAGCATTTT. Together with reference TRBV29-1 and TRBJ1-5, the CDR3 gives the full variable domain: SAVISQKPSRDICQRGTSLTIQCQVDSQVTMMFWYRQQPGQSLTLIATANQGSEATYESGFVIDKFPISRPNLTFSTLTVSNMSPEDSSIYLCSVGEGNQPQHFGDGTRLSIL.

This clonotype was counted many times. V gene TRBV29-1 combines with J gene TRBJ2-7, with TRBD2 as a possible D gene (6 bases). This CDR3 has 12 residues. Trimming cost V 2 bases and J 2 bases, with 7 bases left between them. Germline assignment: CDR1 SQVTM and CDR2 ANQGSEA. The chain's CDR3 is CSVESGAYEQYF. CDR3 DNA sequence: TGCAGCGTTGAATCGGGGGCCTACGAGCAGTACTTC.

V gene TRBV3-1 combines with J gene TRBJ2-4; D possibly corresponds to TRBD1 (5 bases). This CDR3 region has 14 residues. Trimming pared 3 bases from V and 3 bases from J, leaving 9 bases between. The germline V gene has CDR1 LGHDT and CDR2 YNNKEL (reference sequence). The CDR3 coding sequence is TGTGCCAGCAGCCATTCCAGGGTCAAAAACATTCAGTACTTC. It yields the protein CASSHSRVKNIQYF. The full variable domain, with the rest looked up from reference TRBV3-1 and TRBJ2-4, is DTAVSQTPKYLVTQMGNDKSIKCEQNLGHDTMYWYKQDSKKFLKIMFSYNNKELIINETVPNRFSPKSPDKAHLNLHINSLELGDSAVYFCASSHSRVKNIQYFGAGTRLSVL.

This clonotype showed up just a few times. The V call is TRBV20-1, the J call TRBJ2-7, with D perhaps given as TRBD1 or TRBD2 (6 bases each). Looked up from germline, CDR1 is DFQATT and CDR2 is SNEGSKA (reference sequence). V was shortened by 5 bases and J by 4 bases, with 24 bases between the two germline ends. The CDR3 has 16 amino acids. The CDR3, as DNA: TGCAGTGCTGACCCGAGTAACGCCGGGGGCGCGTACGAGCAGTACTTC. Protein product: CSADPSNAGGAYEQYF.

The rearrangement uses TRBV6-5 and TRBJ2-3; 7 bases are shared with TRBD2. With 8 bases clipped from V and 2 bases from J, the junction kept 10 bases outside the gene matches. CDR3 length: 15 amino acids. CDR1 MNHEY and CDR2 SVGAGI come from the germline V gene. Here the CDR3 reads CASAPPGRVTDTQYF. CDR3 nucleotide sequence: TGTGCCAGCGCACCCCCTGGGAGGGTCACAGATACGCAGTATTTT.

This sequence joins TRBV12-3 or TRBV12-4 and TRBJ2-5, with D perhaps TRBD1 (6 bases). The CDR3 loop spans 13 amino acids. Trimming took 6 bases from V and 5 from J, leaving 13 bases between them. This CDR3 is CASSLNQGETQYF. The CDR3, as DNA: TGTGCCAGCAGCCTGAATCAGGGGGAGACCCAGTACTTC.

This clonotype was counted between two and nine times. The chain combines TRBV9 with TRBJ2-2; D remains unclear. This CDR3 has 12 amino acids. Germline V gives CDR1 SGDLS, CDR2 YYNGEE. The V gene lost 0 bases and the J gene lost 5 bases, with 2 bases spanning the gap. CDR3 in DNA: TGTGCCAGCAGCGTAGGGACCGGGGAGCTGTTTTTT. The encoded protein is CASSVGTGELFF.

This rearrangement joins TRBV20-1 to TRBJ2-3, with D hard to call. Between the trimmed V and J ends, which lost 6 bases and 8 bases, there was a span of 12 bases. The V gene's germline CDR1 is DFQATT and CDR2 SNEGSKA (reference sequence). The CDR3 sequence is 11 residues long. CDR3 in DNA: TGCAGTGCCGGCCCCGTTGCTACGCAGTATTTT. Protein sequence: CSAGPVATQYF.

This clonotype was detected only a few times. The chain has TRBV19 and TRBJ2-1; 8 nucleotides align to TRBD2. After removal of 7 bases from V and 8 bases from J, the junction contained 1 base not matched to a gene. Germline values: CDR1 LNHDA, CDR2 SQIVND (reference sequence). The CDR3 length is 11 residues. CDR3 protein: CASTGGYEQFF. CDR3 DNA sequence: TGTGCCAGTACGGGGGGGTATGAGCAGTTCTTC.

There are many counts of this clonotype. The V gene is TRBV29-1, the J gene TRBJ2-3; D is perhaps TRBD1 or TRBD2 (5 bases each). V was cut by 7 bases and J by 0 bases, with 11 bases left in between. Germline V gene data show CDR1 as SQVTM and CDR2 as ANQGSEA. The CDR3 is made up of 13 amino acids. CDR3: CSGGGSSTDTQYF. CDR3 DNA: TGCAGCGGGGGCGGGTCTAGCACAGATACGCAGTATTTT.

This sequence joins TRBV29-1 and TRBJ2-2, with D possibly matching TRBD1 (6 bases). This CDR3 comprises 13 residues. V was pared by 2 bases and J by 7 bases, with 11 bases between. The germline V gene has CDR1 SQVTM and CDR2 ANQGSEA. CDR3 nucleotides: TGCAGCGTTGAACTGGGGGCCTACGGGGAGCTGTTTTTT. It encodes CSVELGAYGELFF.

This clonotype was counted at least ten times. The V call is TRBV5-3, the J call TRBJ1-1; D gene unclear. TRBV5-3 is assigned to the ORF class and has an uncertain function. The V gene lost 2 bases and the J gene lost 0 bases, with 11 bases spanning the gap. The length of the CDR3 is 15 residues. CDR3: CARSFHNRVNTEAFF. The CDR3 DNA reads as TGTGCCAGAAGCTTTCATAACAGAGTGAACACTGAAGCTTTCTTT.

This chain uses TRBV28 with TRBJ2-7; TRBD2 is a possible D gene (6 bases). This CDR3 region has 12 residues. Trimming removed 5 bases at V and 12 bases at J, with 17 bases between. Germline V gives CDR1 MDHEN, CDR2 SYDVKM. The CDR3 is CASSPSGALWYF. The CDR3, as DNA: TGTGCCAGCAGTCCCTCGGGAGCCTTGTGGTACTTC.

V usage is TRBV12-3 or TRBV12-4 and J usage is TRBJ1-1, with TRBD1 matching over 9 bases. V was clipped by 2 bases and J by 7 bases; unmatched bases: 5. The CDR3 extends over 14 amino acids. The CDR3 spells CASSLKQGAGEAFF. The CDR3 DNA is TGTGCCAGCAGTTTAAAACAGGGGGCTGGTGAAGCTTTCTTT.

This clonotype was picked up a small number of times. The chain uses TRBV7-6 and TRBJ1-5, with D possibly being TRBD1 (5 bases). The CDR3 runs 14 residues. V lost 5 bases to trimming and J lost 3 bases, with 11 bases between them. The V gene's germline CDR1 is SGHVS and CDR2 FNYEAQ. The CDR3 here is CASSTRQTNQPQHF. The CDR3 region has the DNA TGTGCCAGCAGCACCCGACAGACCAATCAGCCCCAGCATTTT.

This clonotype was seen at least ten times. The chain recombines TRBV7-9 with TRBJ1-1; TRBD1 matches 10 bases. The CDR3 length is 15 residues. Looked up from germline, CDR1 is SEHNR and CDR2 is FQNEAQ (reference sequence). V trimming: 4 bases; J trimming: 6 bases; junction bases outside the gene matches: 8. CDR3 amino acids: CASSSPGQGRPEAFF. DNA of the CDR3: TGTGCCAGCAGCTCCCCGGGACAGGGGCGGCCTGAAGCTTTCTTT. The full variable domain, completed using reference TRBV7-9 and TRBJ1-1, is DTGVSQNPRHKITKRGQNVTFRCDPISEHNRLYWYRQTLGQGPEFLTYFQNEAQLEKSRLLSDRFSAERPKGSFSTLEIQRTEQGDSAMYLCASSSPGQGRPEAFFGQGTRLTVV.

This chain uses TRBV7-2 with TRBJ1-3, with D hard to call. The ends were cut back, 1 base at V and 7 bases at J, with 8 bases in the middle. CDR3 size: 13 residues. CDR1 is SGHTA, CDR2 FQGNSA, per germline. CDR3 in DNA: TGTGCCAGCAGCTTAGGGGTGGGGAACACCATATATTTT. This translates into CASSLGVGNTIYF.

The V and J genes are TRBV9 and TRBJ2-1, with 9 nucleotides matching TRBD2. With V trimmed by 4 bases and J by 5 bases, 10 bases remained unmatched. Looked up from germline, CDR1 is SGDLS and CDR2 is YYNGEE. CDR3 length equals 16 residues. CDR3 sequence reads: CASSSAAAGGHNEQFF. The CDR3 nucleotides read TGTGCCAGCAGCTCAGCCGCAGCGGGAGGTCACAATGAGCAGTTCTTC. The full variable domain, rest sourced from reference TRBV9 and TRBJ2-1, is DSGVTQTPKHLITATGQRVTLRCSPRSGDLSVYWYQQSLDQGLQFLIQYYNGEERAKGNILERFSAQQFPDLHSELNLSSLELGDSALYFCASSSAAAGGHNEQFFGPGTRLTVL.

The chain carries TRBV21-1 and TRBJ1-1; the table's D call TRBD1 went unverified against the DNA. TRBV21-1 is assigned pseudogene status. This CDR3 contains 14 residues. Here the CDR3 reads CASSKGQGRTEAFF. CDR3 nucleotides: TGTGCCAGCAGCAAGGGCCAGGGAAGGACTGAAGCTTTCTTT.

This clonotype was seen at least ten times. The rearrangement links TRBV9 to TRBJ2-1, with a tentative D call TRBD1 (6 bases). Trimming pared 0 bases from V and 10 bases from J, leaving 11 bases between. This CDR3 is built from 13 residues. CDR1 and CDR2 from the germline V gene are SGDLS and YYNGEE. CDR3 nucleotide sequence: TGTGCCAGCAGCGTAGGGGTCAGGGGCGAGCAGTTCTTC. This translates into CASSVGVRGEQFF.

A note on this clonotype: Just one base apart from a much larger clone, this may be a read error. V and J are TRBV7-2 and TRBJ2-7; 10 positions agree with TRBD2. The CDR3 is 15 amino acids. Germline CDR1 and CDR2: SGHTA and FQGNSA. CDR3 DNA: TGTGTCAGCAGTGACCTAGCGGGAGACTTGTACGAGCAGTACTTC. The encoded protein is CVSSDLAGDLYEQYF.

The chain recombines TRBV19 with TRBJ2-3, with 10 nucleotides matching TRBD2. The CDR3 is 17 residues long. Germline V gives CDR1 LNHDA, CDR2 SQIVND (reference sequence). The ends lost 4 bases at V and 4 bases at J; junction bases unmatched: 11. CDR3 amino acids: CASSTRALAGVADTQYF. The DNA of the CDR3 is TGTGCCAGTAGTACACGGGCTCTAGCGGGAGTCGCAGATACGCAGTATTTT.

Ten or more counts support this clonotype. This chain joins TRBV12-3 or TRBV12-4 and TRBJ1-2; D ambiguous. This CDR3 is built from 11 residues. Deletions cut 2 bases from V and 9 bases from J, with 7 bases between. This chain's CDR3 is CASSLLERYTF. CDR3 sequence (DNA): TGTGCCAGCAGTTTACTGGAACGCTACACCTTC.

A few counts support this clonotype. The chain is built from TRBV18 and TRBJ2-5; D not resolved. The germline V gene encodes CDR1 KGHSH and CDR2 LQKENI. The CDR3 spans 14 residues. Deletions cut 5 bases from V and 4 bases from J, with 14 bases between. The CDR3 is CASSYQVGRETQYF. DNA for the CDR3: TGTGCCAGCTCATATCAAGTTGGAAGAGAGACCCAGTACTTC.

This clonotype came up a few times. The V and J genes are TRBV5-1 and TRBJ2-2; 9 bases are a match to TRBD2. Per germline, CDR1 SGHRS and CDR2 YFSETQ. CDR3 size: 16 residues. With V trimmed by 0 bases and J by 2 bases, 2 bases remained unmatched. The DNA of the CDR3 is TGCGCCAGCAGCTTGGCGACTAGCGGAAACACCGGGGAGCTGTTTTTT. This translates into CASSLATSGNTGELFF. Combining the CDR3 with reference TRBV5-1 and TRBJ2-2 gives the whole variable domain KAGVTQTPRYLIKTRGQQVTLSCSPISGHRSVSWYQQTPGQGLQFLFEYFSETQRNKGNFPGRFSGRQFSNSRSEMNVSTLELGDSALYLCASSLATSGNTGELFFGEGSRLTVL.

This clonotype was observed at least ten times. The chain joins TRBV3-1 to TRBJ2-1, with 8 bases fitting TRBD1. The CDR3 has 16 residues. V was pared by 1 base and J by 5 bases, with 7 bases of the junction left unmatched. The germline V gene encodes CDR1 LGHDT and CDR2 YNNKEL (reference sequence). CDR3: CASSQARGTGHNEQFF. The CDR3 nucleotides read TGTGCCAGCAGCCAAGCTCGGGGGACAGGTCACAATGAGCAGTTCTTC.

This clonotype was seen a few times. The J gene is TRBJ2-1, the V gene TRBV9, with D unresolved. With 0 bases removed from V and 2 bases from J, the gap between germline ends came to 6 bases. The length of the CDR3 is 14 residues. The germline V gene has CDR1 SGDLS and CDR2 YYNGEE. The DNA for the CDR3 is TGTGCCAGCAGCGTAGTTGGGGCCTACAATGAGCAGTTCTTC. It translates to CASSVVGAYNEQFF.

This clonotype was seen repeatedly, ten times or more. At one boundary the junction diverges from the germline segment, which might be a read error. The chain recombines TRBV7-3 with TRBJ2-7; weak D call: TRBD1 (5 bases). CDR3 length: 11 amino acids. CDR1 SGHTA and CDR2 FQGTGA come from the germline V gene. CDR3 nucleotides: TGTGCCAGCAGCTTAACACAGGCCCCCGATTTC. It codes for CASSLTQAPDF.